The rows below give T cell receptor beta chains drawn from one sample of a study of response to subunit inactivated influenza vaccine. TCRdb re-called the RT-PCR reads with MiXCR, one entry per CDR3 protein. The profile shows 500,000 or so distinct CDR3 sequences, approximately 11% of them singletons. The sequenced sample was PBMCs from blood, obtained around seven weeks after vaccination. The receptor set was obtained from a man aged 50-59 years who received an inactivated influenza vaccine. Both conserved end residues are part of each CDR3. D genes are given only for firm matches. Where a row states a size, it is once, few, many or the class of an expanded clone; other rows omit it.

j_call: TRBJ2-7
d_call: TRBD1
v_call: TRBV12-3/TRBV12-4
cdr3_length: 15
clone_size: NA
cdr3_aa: CASSLVGTDTYEQYF
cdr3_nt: TGTGCCAGCAGTTTAGTAGGGACAGACACCTACGAGCAGTACTTC

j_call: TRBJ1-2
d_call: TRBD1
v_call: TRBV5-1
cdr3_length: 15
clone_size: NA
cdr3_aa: CASSVSTGQGSGYTF
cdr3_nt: TGCGCCAGCAGCGTTAGCACGGGACAGGGTAGTGGCTACACCTTC

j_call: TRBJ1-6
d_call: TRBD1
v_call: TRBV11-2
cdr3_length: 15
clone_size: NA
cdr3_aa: CASSPRQGNNSPLHF
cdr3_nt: TGTGCCAGCAGCCCCCGACAGGGGAATAATTCACCCCTCCACTTT

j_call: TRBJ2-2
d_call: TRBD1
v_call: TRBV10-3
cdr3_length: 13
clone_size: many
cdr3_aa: CATPGTGTGELFF
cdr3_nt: TGTGCCACCCCCGGGACAGGCACCGGGGAGCTGTTTTTT

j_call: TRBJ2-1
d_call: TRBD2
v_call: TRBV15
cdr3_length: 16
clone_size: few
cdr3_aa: CATSRDGTAGTNEQFF
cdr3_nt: TGTGCCACCAGCAGAGATGGCACAGCGGGAACGAATGAGCAGTTCTTC

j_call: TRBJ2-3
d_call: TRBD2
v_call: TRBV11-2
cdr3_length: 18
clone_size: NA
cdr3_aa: CASSLGSGLAELTDTQYF
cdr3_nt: TGTGCCAGCAGCTTAGGGTCGGGACTAGCGGAGCTCACAGATACGCAGTATTTT

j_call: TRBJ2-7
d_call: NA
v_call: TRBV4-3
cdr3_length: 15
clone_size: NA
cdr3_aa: CASSQDSEGHYEQYF
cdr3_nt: TGCGCCAGCAGCCAAGATAGCGAGGGACACTACGAGCAGTACTTC

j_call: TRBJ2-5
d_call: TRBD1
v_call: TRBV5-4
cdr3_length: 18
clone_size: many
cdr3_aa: CASTWGTGLMVSLETQYF
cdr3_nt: TGTGCCAGCACCTGGGGGACAGGGTTGATGGTTAGCTTAGAGACCCAGTACTTC

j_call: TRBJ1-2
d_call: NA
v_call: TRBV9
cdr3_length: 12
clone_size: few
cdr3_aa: CASSNSNYGYTF
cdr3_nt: TGTGCCAGCAGCAACTCAAACTATGGCTACACCTTC

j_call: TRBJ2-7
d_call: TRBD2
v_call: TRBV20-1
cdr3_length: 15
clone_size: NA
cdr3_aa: CSSSRGTSASYEQYF
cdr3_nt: TGCAGTTCTAGCCGGGGGACTAGCGCATCCTACGAGCAGTACTTC

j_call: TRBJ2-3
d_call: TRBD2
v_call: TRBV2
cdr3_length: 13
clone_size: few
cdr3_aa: CASSWEGADTQYF
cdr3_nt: TGTGCCAGCAGTTGGGAGGGTGCAGATACGCAGTATTTT

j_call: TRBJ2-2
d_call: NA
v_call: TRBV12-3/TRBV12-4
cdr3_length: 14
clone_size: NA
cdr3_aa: CASSLNYGYGELFF
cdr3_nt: TGTGCCAGCAGTCTAAATTACGGATACGGGGAGCTGTTTTTT

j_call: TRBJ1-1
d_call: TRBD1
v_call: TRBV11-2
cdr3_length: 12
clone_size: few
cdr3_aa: CASSLGTVEAFF
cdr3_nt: TGTGCCAGCAGCCTCGGGACAGTTGAAGCTTTCTTT

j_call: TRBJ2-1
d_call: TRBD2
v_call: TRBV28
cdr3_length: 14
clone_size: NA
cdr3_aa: CASSEREAAFGQFF
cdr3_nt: TGTGCCAGCAGTGAGCGGGAGGCGGCCTTTGGGCAGTTCTTC

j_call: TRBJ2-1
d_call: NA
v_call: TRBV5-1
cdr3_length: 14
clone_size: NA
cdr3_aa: CASSLAIGGYEQFF
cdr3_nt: TGCGCCAGCAGCTTGGCCATTGGGGGGTATGAGCAGTTCTTC

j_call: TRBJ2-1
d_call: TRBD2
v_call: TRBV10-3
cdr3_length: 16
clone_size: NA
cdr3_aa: CAISASGRGSYNEQFF
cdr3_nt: TGTGCCATCAGTGCCAGCGGGAGAGGGTCCTACAATGAGCAGTTCTTC

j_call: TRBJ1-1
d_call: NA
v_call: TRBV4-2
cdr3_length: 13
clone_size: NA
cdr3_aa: CTSSHKTDTEAFF
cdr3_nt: TGTACCAGCAGCCATAAAACAGACACTGAAGCTTTCTTT

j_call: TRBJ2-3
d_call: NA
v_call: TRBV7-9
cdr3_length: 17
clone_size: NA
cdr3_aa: CASSLGQWGTSTDTQYF
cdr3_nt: TGTGCCAGCAGCTTAGGGCAGTGGGGAACTAGCACAGATACGCAGTATTTT

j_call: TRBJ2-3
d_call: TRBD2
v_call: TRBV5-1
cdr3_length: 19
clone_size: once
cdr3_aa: CVSSAELAGGPRSTDTQYF
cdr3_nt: TGCGTCAGCAGCGCAGAGCTAGCGGGGGGGCCTCGTAGCACAGATACGCAGTATTTT

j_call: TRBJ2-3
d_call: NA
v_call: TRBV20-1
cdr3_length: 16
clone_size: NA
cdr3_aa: CCARPPGHRTADTQYF
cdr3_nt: TGCTGTGCTAGACCTCCTGGACATCGGACGGCAGATACGCAGTATTTT

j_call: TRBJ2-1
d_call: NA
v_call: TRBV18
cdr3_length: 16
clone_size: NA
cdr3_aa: CASSRGTGASYNEQFF
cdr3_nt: TGTGCCAGCTCACGGGGTACAGGAGCTAGCTACAATGAGCAGTTCTTC

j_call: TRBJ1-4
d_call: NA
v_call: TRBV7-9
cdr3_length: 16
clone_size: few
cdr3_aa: CASSLAETGFNEKLFF
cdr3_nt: TGTGCCAGCAGCTTAGCGGAGACAGGCTTTAATGAAAAACTGTTTTTT

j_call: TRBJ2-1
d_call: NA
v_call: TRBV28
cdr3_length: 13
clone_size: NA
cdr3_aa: CASSSQDWGEQFF
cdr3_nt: TGTGCCAGCAGTTCCCAGGACTGGGGGGAGCAGTTCTTC

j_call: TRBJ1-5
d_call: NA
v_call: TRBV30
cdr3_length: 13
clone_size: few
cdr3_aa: CAWSSQYNQPQHF
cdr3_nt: TGTGCCTGGAGTTCACAGTACAATCAGCCCCAGCATTTT

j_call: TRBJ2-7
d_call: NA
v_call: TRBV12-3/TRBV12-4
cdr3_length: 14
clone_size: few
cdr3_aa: CASTRDTGAYEQYF
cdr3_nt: TGTGCCAGCACCAGGGACACGGGGGCCTACGAGCAGTACTTC

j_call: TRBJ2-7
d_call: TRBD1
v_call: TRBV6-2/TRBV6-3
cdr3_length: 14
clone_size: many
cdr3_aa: CASRTGVGLYEQYF
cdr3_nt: TGTGCCAGCAGGACAGGGGTTGGTCTCTACGAGCAGTACTTC

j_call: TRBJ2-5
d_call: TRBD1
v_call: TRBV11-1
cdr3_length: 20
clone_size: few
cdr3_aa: CASSRRWGRQGTSLIETQYF
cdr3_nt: TGTGCCAGCAGCCGACGTTGGGGGAGACAGGGGACAAGCCTGATTGAGACCCAGTACTTC

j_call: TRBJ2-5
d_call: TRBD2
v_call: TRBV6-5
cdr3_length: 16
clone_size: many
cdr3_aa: CASSYSSGGPGETQYF
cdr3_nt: TGTGCCAGCAGTTACTCTAGCGGGGGGCCCGGAGAGACCCAGTACTTC

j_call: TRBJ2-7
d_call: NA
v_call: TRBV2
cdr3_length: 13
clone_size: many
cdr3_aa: CASNAAFLYEQYF
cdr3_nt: TGTGCCAGCAATGCCGCGTTCCTCTACGAGCAGTACTTC

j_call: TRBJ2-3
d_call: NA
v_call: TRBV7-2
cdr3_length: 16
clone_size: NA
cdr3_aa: CASSSGGGMGTDTQYF
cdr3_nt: TGTGCCAGCAGCTCGGGGGGCGGGATGGGCACAGATACGCAGTATTTT

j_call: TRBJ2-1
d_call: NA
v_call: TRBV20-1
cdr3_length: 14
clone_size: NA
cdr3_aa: CSASLGGSYNEQFF
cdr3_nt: TGCAGTGCTAGTTTGGGGGGCTCCTACAATGAGCAGTTCTTC

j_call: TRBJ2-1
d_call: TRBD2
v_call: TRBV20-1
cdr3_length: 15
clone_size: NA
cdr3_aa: CSARLAGGFNNEQFF
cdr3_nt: TGCAGTGCTAGACTAGCGGGGGGCTTCAACAATGAGCAGTTCTTC

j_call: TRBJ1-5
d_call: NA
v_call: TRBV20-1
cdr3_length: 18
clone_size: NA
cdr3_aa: CSARDLLGTGASNQPQHF
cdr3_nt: TGCAGTGCTAGAGATCTTTTGGGGACCGGGGCCAGCAATCAGCCCCAGCATTTT

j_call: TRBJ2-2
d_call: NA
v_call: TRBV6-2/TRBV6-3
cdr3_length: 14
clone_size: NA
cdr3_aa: CASSYAGATGELFF
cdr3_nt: TGTGCCAGCAGTTACGCGGGGGCAACCGGGGAGCTGTTTTTT

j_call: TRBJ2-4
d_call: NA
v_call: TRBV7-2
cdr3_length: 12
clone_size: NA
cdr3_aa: CASSWDGNIQYF
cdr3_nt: TGTGCCAGCAGCTGGGACGGGAACATTCAGTACTTC

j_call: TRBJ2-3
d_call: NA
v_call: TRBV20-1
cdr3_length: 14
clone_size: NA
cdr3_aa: CSARDSAEVDTQYF
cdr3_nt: TGCAGTGCTAGAGATTCCGCGGAGGTAGATACGCAGTATTTT

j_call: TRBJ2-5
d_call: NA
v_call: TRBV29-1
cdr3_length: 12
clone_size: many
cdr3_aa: CSVDDRQETQYF
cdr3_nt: TGCAGCGTTGATGACAGACAAGAGACCCAGTACTTC

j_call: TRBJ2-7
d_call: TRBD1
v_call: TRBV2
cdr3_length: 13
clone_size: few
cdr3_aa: CASRKTGVDEQYF
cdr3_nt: TGTGCCAGCAGAAAAACAGGGGTCGACGAGCAGTACTTC

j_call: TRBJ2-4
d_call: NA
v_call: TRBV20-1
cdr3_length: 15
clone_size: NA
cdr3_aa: CSAASSGGVIYIQYF
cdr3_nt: TGCAGTGCTGCGTCGAGTGGAGGGGTCATATACATTCAGTACTTC

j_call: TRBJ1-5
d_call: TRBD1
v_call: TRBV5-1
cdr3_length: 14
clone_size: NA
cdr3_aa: CASSATGGNQPQHF
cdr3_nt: TGCGCCAGCAGCGCGACAGGGGGCAATCAGCCCCAGCATTTT

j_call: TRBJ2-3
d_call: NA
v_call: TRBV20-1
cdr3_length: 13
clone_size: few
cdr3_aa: CSARVQGPDTQYF
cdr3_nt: TGCAGTGCTAGAGTCCAGGGACCAGATACGCAGTATTTT

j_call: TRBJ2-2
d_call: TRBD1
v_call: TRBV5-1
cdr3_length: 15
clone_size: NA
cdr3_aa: CASSPGQSFTGELFF
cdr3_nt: TGCGCCAGCAGCCCGGGACAGTCGTTCACCGGGGAGCTGTTTTTT

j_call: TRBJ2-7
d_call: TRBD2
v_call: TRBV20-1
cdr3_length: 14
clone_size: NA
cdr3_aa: CSARSRGGAYEQYF
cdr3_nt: TGCAGTGCTAGGAGCCGGGGGGGCGCCTACGAGCAGTACTTC

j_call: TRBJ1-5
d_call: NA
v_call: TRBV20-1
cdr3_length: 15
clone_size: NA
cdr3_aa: CSARDRQISNQPQHF
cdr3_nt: TGCAGTGCTAGAGACCGACAGATTAGCAATCAGCCCCAGCATTTT

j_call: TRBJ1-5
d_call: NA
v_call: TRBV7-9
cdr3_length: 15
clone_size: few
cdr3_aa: CASSPYRGGNQPQHF
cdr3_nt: TGTGCCAGCAGCCCATATCGAGGGGGCAATCAGCCCCAGCATTTT

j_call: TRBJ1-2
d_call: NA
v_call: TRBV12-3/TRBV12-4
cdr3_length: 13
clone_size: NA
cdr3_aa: CASNGDGNYGYTF
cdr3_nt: TGTGCCAGCAACGGGGACGGCAACTATGGCTACACCTTC

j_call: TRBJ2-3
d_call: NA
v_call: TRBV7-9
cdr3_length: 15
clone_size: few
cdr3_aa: CASSLDGGIPDTQYF
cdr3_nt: TGTGCCAGCAGCTTAGACGGAGGGATACCAGATACGCAGTATTTT

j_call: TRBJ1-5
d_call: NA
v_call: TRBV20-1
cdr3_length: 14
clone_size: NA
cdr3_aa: CSASPGMRNQPQHF
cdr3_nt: TGCAGTGCTAGTCCCGGTATGCGCAATCAGCCCCAGCATTTT

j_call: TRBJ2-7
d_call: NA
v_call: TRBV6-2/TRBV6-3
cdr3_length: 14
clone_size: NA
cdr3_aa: CASRPRGHDYEQYF
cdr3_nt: TGTGCCAGCAGGCCGAGGGGACATGACTACGAGCAGTACTTC

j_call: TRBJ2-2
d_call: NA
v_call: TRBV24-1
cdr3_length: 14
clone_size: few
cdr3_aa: CATSDLTGTGELFF
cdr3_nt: TGTGCCACCAGTGATTTGACAGGGACCGGGGAGCTGTTTTTT

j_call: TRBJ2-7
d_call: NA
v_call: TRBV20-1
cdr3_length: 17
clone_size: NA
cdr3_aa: CSASGDLRTFPADEQYF
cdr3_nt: TGCAGTGCTAGCGGGGATCTCCGGACATTCCCGGCGGACGAGCAGTACTTC

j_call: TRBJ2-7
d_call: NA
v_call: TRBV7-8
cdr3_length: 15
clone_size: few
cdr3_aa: CASSSNRVSGYEQYF
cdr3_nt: TGTGCCAGCAGCTCTAACAGGGTTTCGGGATACGAGCAGTACTTC

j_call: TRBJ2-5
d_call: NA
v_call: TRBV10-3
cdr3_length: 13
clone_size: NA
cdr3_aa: CATGDGYQETQYF
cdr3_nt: TGTGCCACCGGGGACGGATACCAAGAGACCCAGTACTTC

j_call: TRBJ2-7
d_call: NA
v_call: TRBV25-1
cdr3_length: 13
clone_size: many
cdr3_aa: CASRLGGSYEQYF
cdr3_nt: TGTGCCAGCCGCCTTGGGGGCTCCTACGAGCAGTACTTC

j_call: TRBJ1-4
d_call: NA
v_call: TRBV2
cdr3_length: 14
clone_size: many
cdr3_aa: CASRVQVTNEKLFF
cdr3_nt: TGTGCCAGCAGGGTACAGGTTACGAATGAAAAACTGTTTTTT

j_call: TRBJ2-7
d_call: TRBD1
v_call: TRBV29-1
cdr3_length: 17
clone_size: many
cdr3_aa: CSVNPGQGDFKPYEQYF
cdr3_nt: TGCAGCGTCAACCCGGGACAGGGGGATTTTAAGCCCTACGAGCAGTACTTC

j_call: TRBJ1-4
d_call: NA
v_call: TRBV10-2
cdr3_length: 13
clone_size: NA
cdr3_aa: CASSGTVNEKLFF
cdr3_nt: TGCGCCAGCAGTGGGACGGTTAATGAAAAACTGTTTTTT